This T cell receptor beta chain was captured by sequencing in a study of blood T cell repertoires in COVID-19. Study-wide background: Sources were T cells, B-cell-depleted T cells, or PBMCs; the material itself was cDNA or gDNA.

V was cut by 3 bases and J by 0 bases, with 11 bases left in between. Germline V gives CDR1 SNHLY, CDR2 FYNNEI. The CDR3 sequence is 15 residues long. In the authors' methods: Amplifying reference gene primers gave estimates of nucleated cell counts. Profiling relied on immunoSEQ multiplex PCR, and the TCRdb table lists in-frame clones only, not all of them. From that table come the V and J calls and clone size; the DNA was used to work out D and trimming. Of fewer than 700,000 clones listed, about 89% are singletons. Enrolled during active infection, Seattle patients were then followed longitudinally.

The sample comprised peripheral blood. The chain couples TRBV2 to TRBJ1-2; perhaps TRBD1 as D (5 bases). This clonotype originated in a woman aged 50 to 65 with COVID-19, enrolled during active disease. Written as DNA, the CDR3 is TGTGCCAGCAGTGAGGCGTCGACAGCTAACTATGGCTACACCTTC. Amino acid sequence: CASSEASTANYGYTF.